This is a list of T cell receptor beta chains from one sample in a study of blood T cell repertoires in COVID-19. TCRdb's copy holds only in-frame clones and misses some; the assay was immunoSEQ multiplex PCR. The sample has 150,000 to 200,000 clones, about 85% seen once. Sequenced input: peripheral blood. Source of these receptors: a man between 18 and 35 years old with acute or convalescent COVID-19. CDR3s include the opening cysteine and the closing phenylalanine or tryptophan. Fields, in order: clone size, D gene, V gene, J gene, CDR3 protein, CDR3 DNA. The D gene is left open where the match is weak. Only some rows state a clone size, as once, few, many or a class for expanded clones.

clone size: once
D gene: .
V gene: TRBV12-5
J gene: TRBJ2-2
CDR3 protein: CASGLLLQGSGELFF
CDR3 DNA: TGTGCTAGTGGTTTGCTGTTACAGGGCTCCGGGGAGCTGTTTTTT

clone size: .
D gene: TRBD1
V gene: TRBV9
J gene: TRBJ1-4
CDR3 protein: CASSRGTAEKLFF
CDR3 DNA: TGTGCCAGCAGCCGCGGGACAGCTGAAAAACTGTTTTTT

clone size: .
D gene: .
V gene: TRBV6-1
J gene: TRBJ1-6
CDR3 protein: CASSETDFSSYNSPLHF
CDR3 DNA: TGTGCCAGCAGTGAAACTGACTTTAGCTCCTATAATTCACCCCTCCACTTT

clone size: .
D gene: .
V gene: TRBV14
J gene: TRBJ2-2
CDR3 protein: CASSQEYRVAGELFF
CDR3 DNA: TGTGCCAGCAGCCAAGAATATCGGGTAGCCGGGGAGCTGTTTTTT

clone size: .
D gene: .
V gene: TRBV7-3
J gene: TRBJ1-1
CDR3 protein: CASSPGQRNTEAFF
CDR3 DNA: TGTGCCAGCAGCCCAGGACAGAGGAACACTGAAGCTTTCTTT

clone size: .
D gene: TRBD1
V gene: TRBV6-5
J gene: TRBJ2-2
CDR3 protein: CASRGGQGGTGELFF
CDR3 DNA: TGTGCCAGCAGGGGGGGACAGGGAGGGACCGGGGAGCTGTTTTTT

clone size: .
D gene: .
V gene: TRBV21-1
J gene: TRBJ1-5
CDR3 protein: CASSKALSGNQPQHF
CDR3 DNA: TGTGCCAGCAGCAAAGCGCTTTCGGGTAATCAGCCCCAGCATTTT

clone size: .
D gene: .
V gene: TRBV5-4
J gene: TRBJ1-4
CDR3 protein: CASSLPNEKLFF
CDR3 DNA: TGTGCCAGCAGCTTGCCGAATGAAAAACTGTTTTTT

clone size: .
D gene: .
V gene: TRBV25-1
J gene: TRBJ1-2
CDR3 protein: CASSAPGGNYGYTF
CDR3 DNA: TGTGCCAGCAGTGCACCCGGGGGGAACTATGGCTACACCTTC

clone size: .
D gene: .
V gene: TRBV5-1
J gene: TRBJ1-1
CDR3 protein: CASSLAVGDGTEAFF
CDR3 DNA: TGCGCCAGCAGCTTGGCCGTGGGCGATGGCACTGAAGCTTTCTTT

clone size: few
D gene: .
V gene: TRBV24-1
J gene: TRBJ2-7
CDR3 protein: CATSDGSYEQYF
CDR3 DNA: TGTGCCACCAGTGACGGTTCCTACGAGCAGTACTTC

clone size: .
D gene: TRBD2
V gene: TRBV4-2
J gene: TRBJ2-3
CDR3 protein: CASSQDTGRGGPGTQYF
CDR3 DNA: TGTGCCAGCAGCCAAGATACTGGACGGGGGGGGCCCGGTACGCAGTATTTT

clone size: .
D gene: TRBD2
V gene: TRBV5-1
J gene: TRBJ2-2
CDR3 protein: CASSYQASSGGLRNTGELFF
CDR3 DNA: TGCGCCAGCAGCTATCAGGCGTCTAGCGGGGGACTAAGGAACACCGGGGAGCTGTTTTTT

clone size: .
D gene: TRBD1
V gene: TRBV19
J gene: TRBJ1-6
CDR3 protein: CASKTTGGSSYNSPLHF
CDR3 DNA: TGTGCCAGTAAAACGACAGGGGGAAGCTCCTATAATTCACCCCTCCACTTT

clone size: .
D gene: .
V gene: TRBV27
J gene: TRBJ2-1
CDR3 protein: CASSFLLASSYNEQFF
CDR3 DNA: TGTGCCAGCAGTTTCCTCTTAGCAAGCTCCTACAATGAGCAGTTCTTC

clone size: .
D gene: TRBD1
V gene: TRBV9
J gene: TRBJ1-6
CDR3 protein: CASSVETTGLSPLHF
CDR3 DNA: TGTGCCAGCAGCGTAGAAACGACAGGGCTATCACCCCTCCACTTT

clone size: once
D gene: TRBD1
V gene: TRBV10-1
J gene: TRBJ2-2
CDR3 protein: CATQTGVTGELFF
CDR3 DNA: TGCGCCACGCAGACAGGGGTTACCGGGGAGCTGTTTTTT

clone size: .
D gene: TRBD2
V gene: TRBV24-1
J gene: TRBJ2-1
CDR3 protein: CATSGRLAGGPYEQFF
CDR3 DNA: TGTGCCACCAGTGGTAGACTAGCGGGGGGGCCCTATGAGCAGTTCTTC

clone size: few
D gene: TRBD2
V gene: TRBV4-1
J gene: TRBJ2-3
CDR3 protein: CASSQDGAGGTPSTDTQYF
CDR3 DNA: TGCGCCAGCAGCCAAGATGGAGCGGGGGGGACCCCCAGCACAGATACGCAGTATTTT

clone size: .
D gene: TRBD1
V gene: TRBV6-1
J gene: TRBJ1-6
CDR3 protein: CASSERGRTPLHF
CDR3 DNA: TGTGCCAGCAGTGAAAGGGGGCGGACACCCCTCCACTTT

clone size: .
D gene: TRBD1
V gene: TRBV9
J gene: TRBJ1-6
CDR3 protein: CASSAGQGRSPLHF
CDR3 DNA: TGTGCCAGCAGCGCGGGACAGGGGAGGTCACCCCTCCACTTT

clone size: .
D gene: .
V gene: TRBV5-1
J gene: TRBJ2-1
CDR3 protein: CASSDSANEQFF
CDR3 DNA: TGCGCCAGCAGTGACAGCGCCAATGAGCAGTTCTTC

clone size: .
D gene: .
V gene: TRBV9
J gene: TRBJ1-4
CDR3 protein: CASSPRGGQNEKLFF
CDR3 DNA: TGTGCCAGCAGCCCTAGAGGGGGTCAAAATGAAAAACTGTTTTTT

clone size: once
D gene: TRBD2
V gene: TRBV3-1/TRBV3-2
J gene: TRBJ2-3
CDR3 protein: CASSLTLSGGLSTDTQYF
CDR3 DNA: TGTGCCAGCAGCCTCACTCTGAGCGGGGGCCTAAGCACAGATACGCAGTATTTT

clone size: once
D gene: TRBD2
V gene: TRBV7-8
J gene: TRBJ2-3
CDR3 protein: CASSLTSPGDTQYF
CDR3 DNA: TGTGCCAGCAGCTTGACTAGCCCAGGGGATACGCAGTATTTT

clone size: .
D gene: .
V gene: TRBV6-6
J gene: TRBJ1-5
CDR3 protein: CASSSSEKPQHF
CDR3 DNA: TGTGCCAGCAGTTCAAGCGAGAAGCCCCAGCATTTT